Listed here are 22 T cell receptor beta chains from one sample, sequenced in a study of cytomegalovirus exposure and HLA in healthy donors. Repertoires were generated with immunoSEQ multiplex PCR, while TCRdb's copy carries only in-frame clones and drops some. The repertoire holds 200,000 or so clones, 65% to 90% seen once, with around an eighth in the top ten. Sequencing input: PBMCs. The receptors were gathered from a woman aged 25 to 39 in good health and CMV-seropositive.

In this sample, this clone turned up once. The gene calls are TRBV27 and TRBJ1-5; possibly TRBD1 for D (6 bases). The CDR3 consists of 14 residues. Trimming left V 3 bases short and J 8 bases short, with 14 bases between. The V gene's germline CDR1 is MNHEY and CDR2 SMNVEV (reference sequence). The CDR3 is CASSLFGGLEPQHF. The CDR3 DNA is TGTGCCAGCAGTTTGTTCGGGGGGCTGGAGCCCCAGCATTTT.

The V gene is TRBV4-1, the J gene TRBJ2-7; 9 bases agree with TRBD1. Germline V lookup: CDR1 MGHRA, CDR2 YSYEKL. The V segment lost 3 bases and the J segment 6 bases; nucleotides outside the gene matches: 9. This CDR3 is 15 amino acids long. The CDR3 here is CASSQTWDRVSEQYF. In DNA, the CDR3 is TGCGCCAGCAGCCAGACCTGGGACAGGGTGTCCGAGCAGTACTTC.

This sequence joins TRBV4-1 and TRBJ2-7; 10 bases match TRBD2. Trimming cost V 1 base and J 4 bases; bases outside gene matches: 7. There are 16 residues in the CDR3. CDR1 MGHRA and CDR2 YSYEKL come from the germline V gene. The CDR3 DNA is TGCGCCAGCAGCCAAGTTCTAGCGGGAGTCTCTTACGAGCAGTACTTC. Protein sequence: CASSQVLAGVSYEQYF.

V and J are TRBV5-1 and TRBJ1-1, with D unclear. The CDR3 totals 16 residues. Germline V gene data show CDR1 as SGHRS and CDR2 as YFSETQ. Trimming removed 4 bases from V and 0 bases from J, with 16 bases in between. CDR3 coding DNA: TGCGCCAGCAGCGCCCTCGGTACAGCCATGAACACTGAAGCTTTCTTT. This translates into CASSALGTAMNTEAFF.

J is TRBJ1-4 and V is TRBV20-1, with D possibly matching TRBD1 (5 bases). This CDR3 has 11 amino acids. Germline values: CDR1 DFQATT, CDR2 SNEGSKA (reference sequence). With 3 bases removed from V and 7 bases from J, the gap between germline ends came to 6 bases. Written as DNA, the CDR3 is TGCAGTGCTAGGACAGTTGAAAAACTGTTTTTT. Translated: CSARTVEKLFF.

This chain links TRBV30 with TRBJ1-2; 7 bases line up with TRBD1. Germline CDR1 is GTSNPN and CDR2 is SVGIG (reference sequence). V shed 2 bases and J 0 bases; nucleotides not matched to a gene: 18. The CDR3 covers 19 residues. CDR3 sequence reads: CAWSQRTPNRGRANYGYTF. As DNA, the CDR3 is TGTGCCTGGAGTCAACGAACGCCAAACAGGGGCAGGGCTAACTATGGCTACACCTTC.

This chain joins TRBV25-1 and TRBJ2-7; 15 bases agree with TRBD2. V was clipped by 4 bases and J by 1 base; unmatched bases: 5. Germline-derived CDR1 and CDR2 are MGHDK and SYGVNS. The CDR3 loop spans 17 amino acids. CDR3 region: CASSATGTSGGSYEQYF. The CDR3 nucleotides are TGTGCCAGCAGTGCGACAGGGACTAGCGGGGGGTCCTACGAGCAGTACTTC.

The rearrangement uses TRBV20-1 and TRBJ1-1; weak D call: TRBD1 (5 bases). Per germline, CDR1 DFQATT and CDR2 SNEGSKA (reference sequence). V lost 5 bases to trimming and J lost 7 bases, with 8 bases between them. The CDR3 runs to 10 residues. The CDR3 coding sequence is TGCAGTGCTTCCGGGGGTGAAGCTTTCTTT. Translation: CSASGGEAFF.

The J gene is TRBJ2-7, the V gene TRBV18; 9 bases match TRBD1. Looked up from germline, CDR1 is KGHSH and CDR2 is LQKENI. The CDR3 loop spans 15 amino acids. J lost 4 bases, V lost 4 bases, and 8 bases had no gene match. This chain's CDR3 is CASSLWTGEGYEQYF. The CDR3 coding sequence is TGTGCCAGCTCACTTTGGACAGGGGAGGGATACGAGCAGTACTTC.

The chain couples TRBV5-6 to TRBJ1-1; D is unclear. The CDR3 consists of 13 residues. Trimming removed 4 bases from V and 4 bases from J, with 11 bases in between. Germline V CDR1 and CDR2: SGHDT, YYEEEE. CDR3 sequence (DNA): TGTGCCAGCAGCGGCACACACACCACTGAAGCTTTCTTT. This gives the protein CASSGTHTTEAFF.

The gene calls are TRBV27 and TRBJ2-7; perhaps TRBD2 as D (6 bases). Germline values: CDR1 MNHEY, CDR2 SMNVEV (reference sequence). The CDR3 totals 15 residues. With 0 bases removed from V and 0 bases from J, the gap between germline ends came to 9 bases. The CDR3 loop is CASSLSSGPSYEQYF. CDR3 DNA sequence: TGTGCCAGCAGTTTATCAAGCGGGCCCTCCTACGAGCAGTACTTC.

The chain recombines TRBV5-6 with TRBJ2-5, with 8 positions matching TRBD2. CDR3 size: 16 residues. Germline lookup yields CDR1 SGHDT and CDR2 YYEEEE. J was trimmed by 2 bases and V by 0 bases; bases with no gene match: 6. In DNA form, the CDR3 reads TGTGCCAGCAGCTTGGGTGCCGGGAGGGCGCAAGAGACCCAGTACTTC. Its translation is CASSLGAGRAQETQYF.

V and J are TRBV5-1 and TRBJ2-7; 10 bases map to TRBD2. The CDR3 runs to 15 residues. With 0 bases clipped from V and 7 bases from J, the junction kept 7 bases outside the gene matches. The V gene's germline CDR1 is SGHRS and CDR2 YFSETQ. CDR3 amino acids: CASSLGIAGGLEQYF. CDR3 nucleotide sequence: TGCGCCAGCAGCTTGGGAATAGCGGGAGGATTAGAGCAGTACTTC.

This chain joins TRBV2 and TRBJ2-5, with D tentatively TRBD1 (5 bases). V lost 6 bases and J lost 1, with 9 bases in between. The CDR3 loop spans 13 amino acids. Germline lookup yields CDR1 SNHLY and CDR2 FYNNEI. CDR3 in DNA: TGTGCCAGCAGCGGAGACAGCCAAGAGACCCAGTACTTC. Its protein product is CASSGDSQETQYF.

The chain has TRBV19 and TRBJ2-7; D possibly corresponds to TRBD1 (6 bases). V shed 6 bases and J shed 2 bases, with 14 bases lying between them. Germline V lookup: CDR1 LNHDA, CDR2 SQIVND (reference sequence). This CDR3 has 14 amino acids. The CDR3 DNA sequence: TGTGCCAGTAGCCTTCTACAGGGCCCCTACGAGCAGTACTTC. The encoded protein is CASSLLQGPYEQYF.

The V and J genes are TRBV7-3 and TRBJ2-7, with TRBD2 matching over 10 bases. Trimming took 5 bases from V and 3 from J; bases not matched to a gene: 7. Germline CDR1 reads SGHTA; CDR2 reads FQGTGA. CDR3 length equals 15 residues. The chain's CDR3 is CASSQTSGEHYEQYF. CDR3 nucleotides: TGTGCCAGCAGCCAAACTAGCGGGGAACACTACGAGCAGTACTTC. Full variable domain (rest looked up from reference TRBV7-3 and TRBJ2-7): GAGVSQTPSNKVTEKGKYVELRCDPISGHTALYWYRQSLGQGPEFLIYFQGTGAADDSGLPNDRFFAVRPEGSVSTLKIQRTERGDSAVYLCASSQTSGEHYEQYFGPGTRLTVT.

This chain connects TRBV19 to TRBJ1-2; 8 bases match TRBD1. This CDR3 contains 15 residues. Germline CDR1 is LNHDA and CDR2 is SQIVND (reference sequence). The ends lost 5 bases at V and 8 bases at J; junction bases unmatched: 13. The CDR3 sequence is CASSFLGQGRPGYTF. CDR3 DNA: TGTGCCAGTAGTTTCCTAGGACAGGGCCGTCCCGGCTACACCTTC.

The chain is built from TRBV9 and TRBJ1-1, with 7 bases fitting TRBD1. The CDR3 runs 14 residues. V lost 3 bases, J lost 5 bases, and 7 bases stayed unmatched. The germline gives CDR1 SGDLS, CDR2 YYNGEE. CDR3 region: CASSDPGGWTEAFF. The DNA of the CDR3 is TGTGCCAGCAGCGATCCAGGGGGGTGGACTGAAGCTTTCTTT.

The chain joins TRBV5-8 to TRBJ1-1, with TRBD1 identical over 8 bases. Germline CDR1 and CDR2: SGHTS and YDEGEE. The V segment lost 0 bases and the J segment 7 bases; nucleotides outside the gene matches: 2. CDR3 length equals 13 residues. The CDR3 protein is CASSLDGQGEAFF. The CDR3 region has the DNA TGTGCCAGCAGCTTGGACGGACAGGGTGAAGCTTTCTTT.

The CDR3 is CASSLYRGGLETQYF. CDR3 DNA sequence: TGTGCCAGCAGCTTATATCGTGGAGGGCTTGAGACCCAGTACTTC. The rearrangement uses TRBV7-9 and TRBJ2-5; TRBD2 is a possible D gene (6 bases). Germline CDR1 SEHNR, CDR2 FQNEAQ (reference sequence). The CDR3 runs to 15 residues. Trimming took off 2 bases at V and 5 bases at J, with 15 bases between the two ends.

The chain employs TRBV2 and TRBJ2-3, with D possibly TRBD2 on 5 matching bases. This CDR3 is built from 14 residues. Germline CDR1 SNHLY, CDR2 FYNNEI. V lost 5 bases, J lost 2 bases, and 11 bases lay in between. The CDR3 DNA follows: TGTGCCAGCAGTCTTACTAGGAACACAGATACGCAGTATTTT. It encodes CASSLTRNTDTQYF.

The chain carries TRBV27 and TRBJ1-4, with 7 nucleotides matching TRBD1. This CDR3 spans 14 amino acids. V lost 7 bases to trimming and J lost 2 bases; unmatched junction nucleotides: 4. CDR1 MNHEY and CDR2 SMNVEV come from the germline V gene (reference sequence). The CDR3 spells CASKTGRTNEKLFF. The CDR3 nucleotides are TGTGCCAGCAAGACAGGGAGGACTAATGAAAAACTGTTTTTT.